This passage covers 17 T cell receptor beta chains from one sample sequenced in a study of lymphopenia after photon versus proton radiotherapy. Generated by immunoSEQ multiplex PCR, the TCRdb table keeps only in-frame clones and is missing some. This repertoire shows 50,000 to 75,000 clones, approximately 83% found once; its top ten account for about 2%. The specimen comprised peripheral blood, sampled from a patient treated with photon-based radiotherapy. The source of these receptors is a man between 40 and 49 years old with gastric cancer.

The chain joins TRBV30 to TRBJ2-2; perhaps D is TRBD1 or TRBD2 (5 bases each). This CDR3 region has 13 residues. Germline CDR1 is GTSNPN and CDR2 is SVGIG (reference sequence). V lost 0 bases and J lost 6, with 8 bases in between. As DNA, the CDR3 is TGTGCCTGGAGTGTACTGGGGGCCGGGGAGCTGTTTTTT. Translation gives CAWSVLGAGELFF.

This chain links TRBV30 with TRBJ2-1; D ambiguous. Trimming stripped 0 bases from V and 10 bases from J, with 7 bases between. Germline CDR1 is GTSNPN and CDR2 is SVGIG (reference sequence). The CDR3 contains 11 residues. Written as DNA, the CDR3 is TGTGCCTGGAGTGTCACCGGGGAGCAGTTCTTC. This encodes CAWSVTGEQFF.

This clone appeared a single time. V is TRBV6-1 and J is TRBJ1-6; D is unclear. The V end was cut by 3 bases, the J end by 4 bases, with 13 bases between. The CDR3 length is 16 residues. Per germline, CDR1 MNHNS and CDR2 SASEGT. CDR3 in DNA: TGTGCCAGCAGTGATTCGACCCTACCTTATAATTCACCCCTCCACTTT. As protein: CASSDSTLPYNSPLHF.

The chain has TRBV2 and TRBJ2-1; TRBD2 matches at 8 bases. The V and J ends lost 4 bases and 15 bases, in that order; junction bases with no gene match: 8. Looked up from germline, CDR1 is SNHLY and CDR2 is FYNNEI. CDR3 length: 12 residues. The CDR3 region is CASSGPGLVPFF. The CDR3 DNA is TGTGCCAGCAGTGGACCGGGACTAGTCCCGTTCTTC.

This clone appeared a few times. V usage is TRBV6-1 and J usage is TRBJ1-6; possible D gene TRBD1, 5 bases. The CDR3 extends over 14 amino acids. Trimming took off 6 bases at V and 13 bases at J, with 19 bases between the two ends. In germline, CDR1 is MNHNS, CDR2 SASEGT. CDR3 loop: CASRQALFSTPLHF. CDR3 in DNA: TGTGCCAGCAGACAGGCTCTATTCAGTACGCCCCTCCACTTT.

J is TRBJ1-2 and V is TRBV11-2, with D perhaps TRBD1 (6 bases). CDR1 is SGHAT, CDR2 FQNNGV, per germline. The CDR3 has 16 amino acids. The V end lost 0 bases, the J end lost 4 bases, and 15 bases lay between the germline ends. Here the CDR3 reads CASSLDGRGLSYGYTF. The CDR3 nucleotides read TGTGCCAGCAGCTTAGATGGGCGGGGGCTCTCCTATGGCTACACCTTC.

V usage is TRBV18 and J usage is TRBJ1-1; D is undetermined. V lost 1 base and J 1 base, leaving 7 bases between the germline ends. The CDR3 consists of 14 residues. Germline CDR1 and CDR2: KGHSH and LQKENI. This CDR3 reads CASSPLQENTEAFF. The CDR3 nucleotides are TGTGCCAGCTCACCACTTCAGGAGAACACTGAAGCTTTCTTT.

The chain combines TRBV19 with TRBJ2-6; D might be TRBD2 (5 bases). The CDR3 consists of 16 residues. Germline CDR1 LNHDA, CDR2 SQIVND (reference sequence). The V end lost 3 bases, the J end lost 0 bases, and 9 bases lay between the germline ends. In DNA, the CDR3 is TGTGCCAGTAGTATCCGCGGAGGCTCTGGGGCCAACGTCCTGACTTTC. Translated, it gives CASSIRGGSGANVLTF.

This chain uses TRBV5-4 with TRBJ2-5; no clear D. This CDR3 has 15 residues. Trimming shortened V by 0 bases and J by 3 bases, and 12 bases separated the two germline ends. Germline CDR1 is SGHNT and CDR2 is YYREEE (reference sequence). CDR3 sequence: CASSLEGWSKETQYF. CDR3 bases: TGTGCCAGCAGCTTGGAGGGTTGGTCCAAAGAGACCCAGTACTTC. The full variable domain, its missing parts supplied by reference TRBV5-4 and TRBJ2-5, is ETGVTQSPTHLIKTRGQQVTLRCSSQSGHNTVSWYQQALGQGPQFIFQYYREEENGRGNFPPRFSGLQFPNYSSELNVNALELDDSALYLCASSLEGWSKETQYFGPGTRLLVL.

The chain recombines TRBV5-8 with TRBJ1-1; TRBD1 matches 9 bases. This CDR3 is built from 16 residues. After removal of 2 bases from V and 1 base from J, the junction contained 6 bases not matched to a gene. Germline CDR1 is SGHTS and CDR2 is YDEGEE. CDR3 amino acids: CASSFDRGSGNTEAFF. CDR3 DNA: TGTGCCAGCAGCTTCGACAGGGGGTCGGGGAACACTGAAGCTTTCTTT.

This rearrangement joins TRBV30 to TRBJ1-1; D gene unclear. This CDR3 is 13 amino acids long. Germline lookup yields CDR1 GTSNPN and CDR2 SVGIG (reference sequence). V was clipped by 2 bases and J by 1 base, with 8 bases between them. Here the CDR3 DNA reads TGTGCCTGGAGTATCGACACGAACACTGAAGCTTTCTTT. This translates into CAWSIDTNTEAFF.

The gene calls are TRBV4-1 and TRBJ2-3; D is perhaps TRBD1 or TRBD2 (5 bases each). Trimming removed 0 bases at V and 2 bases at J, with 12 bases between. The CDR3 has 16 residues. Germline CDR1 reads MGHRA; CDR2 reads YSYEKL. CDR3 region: CASSQEVGPLTDTQYF. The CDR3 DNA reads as TGCGCCAGCAGCCAAGAGGTGGGACCACTCACAGATACGCAGTATTTT.

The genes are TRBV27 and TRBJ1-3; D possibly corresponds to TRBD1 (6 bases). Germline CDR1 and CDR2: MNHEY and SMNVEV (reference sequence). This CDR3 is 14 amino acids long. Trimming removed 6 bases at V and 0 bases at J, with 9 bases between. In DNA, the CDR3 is TGTGCCAGCAGGGACAGCTTCTCTGGAAACACCATATATTTT. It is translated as CASRDSFSGNTIYF.

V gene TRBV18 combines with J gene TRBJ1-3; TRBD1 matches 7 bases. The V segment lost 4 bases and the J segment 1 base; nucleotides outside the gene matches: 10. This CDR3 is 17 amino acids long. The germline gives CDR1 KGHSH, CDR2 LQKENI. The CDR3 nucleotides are TGTGCCAGCTCACGAACTAGACAGGGAAATTCTGGAAACACCATATATTTT. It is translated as CASSRTRQGNSGNTIYF.

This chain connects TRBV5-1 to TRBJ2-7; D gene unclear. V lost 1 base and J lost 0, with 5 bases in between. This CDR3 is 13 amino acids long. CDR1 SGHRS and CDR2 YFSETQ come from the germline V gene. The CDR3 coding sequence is TGCGCCAGCAGCTTGCGGGCCTCCTACGAGCAGTACTTC. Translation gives CASSLRASYEQYF.

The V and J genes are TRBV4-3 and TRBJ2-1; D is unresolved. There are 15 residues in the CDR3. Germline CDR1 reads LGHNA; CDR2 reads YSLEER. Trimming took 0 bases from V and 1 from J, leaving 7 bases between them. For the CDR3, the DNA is TGCGCCAGCAGCCAAGATCGAACATCCTACAATGAGCAGTTCTTC. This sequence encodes CASSQDRTSYNEQFF.

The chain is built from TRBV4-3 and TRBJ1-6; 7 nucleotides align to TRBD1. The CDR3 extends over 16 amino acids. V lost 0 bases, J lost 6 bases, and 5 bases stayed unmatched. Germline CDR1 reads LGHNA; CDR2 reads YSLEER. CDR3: CASSQDRGTVNSPLHF. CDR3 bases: TGCGCCAGCAGCCAAGACAGGGGGACCGTTAATTCACCCCTCCACTTT.